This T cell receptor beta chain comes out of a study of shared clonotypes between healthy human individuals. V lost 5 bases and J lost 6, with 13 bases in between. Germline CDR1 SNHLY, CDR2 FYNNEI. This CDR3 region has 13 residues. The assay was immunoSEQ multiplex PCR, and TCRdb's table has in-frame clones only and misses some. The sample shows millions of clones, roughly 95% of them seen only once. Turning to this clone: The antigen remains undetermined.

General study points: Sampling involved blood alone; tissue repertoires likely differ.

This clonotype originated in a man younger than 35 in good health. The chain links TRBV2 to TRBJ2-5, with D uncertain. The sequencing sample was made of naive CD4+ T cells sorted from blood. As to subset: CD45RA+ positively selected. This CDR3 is CASSRPAVQTQYF. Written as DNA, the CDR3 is TGTGCCAGCAGTCGCCCGGCCGTTCAGACCCAGTACTTC.